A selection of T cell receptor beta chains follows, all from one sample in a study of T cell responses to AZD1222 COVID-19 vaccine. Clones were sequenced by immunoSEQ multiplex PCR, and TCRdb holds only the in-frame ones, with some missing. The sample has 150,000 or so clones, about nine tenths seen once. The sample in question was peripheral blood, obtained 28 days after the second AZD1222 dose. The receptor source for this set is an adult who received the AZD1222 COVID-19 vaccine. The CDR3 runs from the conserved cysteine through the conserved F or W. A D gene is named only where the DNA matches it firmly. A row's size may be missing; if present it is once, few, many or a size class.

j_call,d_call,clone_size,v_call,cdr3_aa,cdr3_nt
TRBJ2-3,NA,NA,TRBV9,CASCFGVGTDTQYF,TGTGCCAGCTGCTTCGGCGTTGGCACAGATACGCAGTATTTT
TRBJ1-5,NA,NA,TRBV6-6,CASSETSNQPQHF,TGTGCCAGCAGTGAGACAAGCAATCAGCCCCAGCATTTT
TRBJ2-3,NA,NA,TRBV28,CASSFRAGWTDTQYF,TGTGCCAGCAGTTTTCGGGCAGGTTGGACAGATACGCAGTATTTT
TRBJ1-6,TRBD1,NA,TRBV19,CASSASRDRTKYNSPLHF,TGTGCCAGTAGTGCTTCCCGGGACAGGACCAAGTATAATTCACCCCTCCACTTT
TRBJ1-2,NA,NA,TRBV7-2,CASSSPTAAADGYTF,TGTGCCAGCAGCTCCCCGACGGCCGCCGCTGATGGCTACACCTTC
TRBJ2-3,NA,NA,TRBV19,CASSTGGSSTDTQYF,TGTGCCAGTAGTACTGGGGGCTCCTCCACAGATACGCAGTATTTT
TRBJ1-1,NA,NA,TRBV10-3,CAISETGQNTEAFF,TGTGCCATCAGTGAGACGGGACAGAACACTGAAGCTTTCTTT
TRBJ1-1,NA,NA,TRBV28,CASRRGEAFF,TGTGCCAGCCGCAGGGGTGAAGCTTTCTTT
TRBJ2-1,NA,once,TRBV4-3,CASSQVRGRAPRNEQFF,TGCGCCAGCAGCCAAGTAAGGGGGAGGGCCCCCCGCAATGAGCAGTTCTTC
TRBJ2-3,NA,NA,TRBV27,CASSSQLRGSQYF,TGTGCCAGCAGTTCACAGCTCAGGGGTTCGCAGTATTTT
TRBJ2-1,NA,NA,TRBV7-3,CASSLTTGNEQFF,TGTGCCAGCAGCTTAACTACGGGGAATGAGCAGTTCTTC
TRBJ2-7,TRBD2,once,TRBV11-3,CASGRTSGRSYEQYF,TGTGCCAGCGGAAGGACTAGCGGGCGTTCCTACGAGCAGTACTTC
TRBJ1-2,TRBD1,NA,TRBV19,CAVLTPGQGKYGYTF,TGTGCCGTACTAACCCCGGGACAGGGAAAATATGGCTACACCTTC
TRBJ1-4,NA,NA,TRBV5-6,CASSLLTPNEKLFF,TGTGCCAGCAGCTTGCTAACCCCTAATGAAAAACTGTTTTTT
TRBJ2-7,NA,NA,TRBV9,CASSPRPSAGNSEQYF,TGTGCCAGCAGCCCCCGGCCGTCGGCAGGGAATTCCGAGCAGTACTTC
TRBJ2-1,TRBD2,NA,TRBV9,CASSSGRLAGGNNEQFF,TGTGCCAGCAGCTCGGGGCGGCTAGCGGGAGGTAACAATGAGCAGTTCTTC
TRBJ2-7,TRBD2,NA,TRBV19,CASSPGLAGGGDYEQYF,TGTGCCAGTAGTCCCGGACTAGCGGGGGGCGGGGACTACGAGCAGTACTTC
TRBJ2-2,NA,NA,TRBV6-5,CASSYRDKLFF,TGTGCCAGCAGTTACAGGGATAAGCTGTTTTTT
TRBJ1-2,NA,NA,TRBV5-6,CASSDWDGYGYTF,TGTGCCAGCAGCGACTGGGACGGATATGGCTACACCTTC
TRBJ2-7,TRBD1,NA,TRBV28,CASTTRTGARYEQYF,TGTGCCAGCACCACTCGGACAGGGGCGCGCTACGAGCAGTACTTC
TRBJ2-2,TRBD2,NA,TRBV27,CASREIAGGLVGELFF,TGTGCCAGCAGGGAGATAGCGGGGGGGCTCGTCGGGGAGCTGTTTTTT
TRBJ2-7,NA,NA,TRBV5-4,CASSLESGARNEQYF,TGTGCCAGCAGCTTGGAGTCCGGGGCCCGCAACGAGCAGTACTTC
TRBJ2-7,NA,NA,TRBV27,CASSLQGVRDEQYF,TGTGCCAGCAGTTTACAGGGCGTAAGGGACGAGCAGTACTTC
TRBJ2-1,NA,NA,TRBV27,CASSLSFGESSYNEQFF,TGTGCCAGCAGTTTATCGTTCGGGGAGAGCTCCTACAATGAGCAGTTCTTC
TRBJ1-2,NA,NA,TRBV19,CASSIEGPGASYGYTF,TGTGCCAGTAGTATAGAGGGACCCGGAGCTAGCTATGGCTACACCTTC
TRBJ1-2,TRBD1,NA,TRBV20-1,CSPTGGNGYTF,TGCAGCCCGACAGGGGGCAATGGCTACACCTTC
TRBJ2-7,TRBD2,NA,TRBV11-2,CASSSTAGVTHEQYF,TGTGCCAGCAGCTCCACAGCGGGAGTTACCCACGAGCAGTACTTC
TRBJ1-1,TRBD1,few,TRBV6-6,CASSPGQEAFF,TGTGCCAGCAGCCCAGGACAGGAGGCTTTCTTT
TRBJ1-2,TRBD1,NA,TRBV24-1,CATSDLGQSGYGYTF,TGTGCCACCAGTGACCTGGGACAGTCTGGCTATGGCTACACCTTC
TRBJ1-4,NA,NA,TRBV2,CASSVRVYEKLFF,TGTGCCAGCAGTGTCAGGGTATATGAAAAACTGTTTTTT
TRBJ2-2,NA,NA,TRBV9,CASTTDRATGELFF,TGTGCCAGCACTACCGACCGGGCTACCGGGGAGCTGTTTTTT
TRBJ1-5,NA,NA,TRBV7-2,CASSRGGGDQPQHF,TGTGCCAGCAGCCGGGGAGGGGGGGATCAGCCCCAGCATTTT
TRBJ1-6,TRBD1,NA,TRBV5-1,CASSLELGTGGPPLHF,TGCGCCAGCAGCTTGGAGCTAGGGACAGGGGGCCCGCCCCTCCACTTT
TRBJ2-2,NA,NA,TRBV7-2,CASSLPGVVKPGGGELFF,TGTGCCAGCAGCTTACCCGGAGTTGTGAAGCCCGGGGGCGGGGAGCTGTTTTTT
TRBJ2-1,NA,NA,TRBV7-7,CASSLAGYDNEQFF,TGTGCTAGCAGCTTAGCCGGCTACGACAATGAGCAGTTCTTC
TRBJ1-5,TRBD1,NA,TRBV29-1,CSVEGGTGDQPQHF,TGCAGCGTTGAGGGAGGGACAGGGGATCAGCCCCAGCATTTT
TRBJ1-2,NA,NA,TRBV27,CASSPMGRNAYGYTF,TGTGCCAGCAGCCCAATGGGACGGAACGCCTATGGCTACACCTTC
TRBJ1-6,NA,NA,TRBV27,CASSLSRAQLQVPTNSPLHF,TGTGCCAGCAGTTTATCGAGGGCGCAGCTACAAGTACCCACCAATTCACCCCTCCACTTT
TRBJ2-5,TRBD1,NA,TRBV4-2,CASSQNLRTGGWKTQYF,TGTGCCAGCAGCCAAAACCTCAGGACAGGGGGCTGGAAGACCCAGTACTTC
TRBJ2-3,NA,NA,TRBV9,CASSVGLASSTDTQYF,TGTGCCAGCAGCGTAGGGCTAGCGAGTAGCACAGATACGCAGTATTTT
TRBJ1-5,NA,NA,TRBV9,CASSVALAGEDSNQPQHF,TGTGCCAGCAGCGTAGCCCTTGCTGGGGAAGATAGCAATCAGCCCCAGCATTTT
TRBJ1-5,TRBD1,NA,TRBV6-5,CASSRDRAQQPQHF,TGTGCCAGCAGCCGGGACAGGGCCCAACAGCCCCAGCATTTT
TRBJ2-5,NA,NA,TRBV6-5,CASSQTRGRTETQYF,TGTGCCAGCAGCCAGACACGGGGTAGAACGGAGACCCAGTACTTC
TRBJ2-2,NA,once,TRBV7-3,CASSLRGRGPYRSGELFF,TGTGCCAGCAGCTTAAGAGGCAGGGGTCCTTATAGGTCCGGGGAGCTGTTTTTT
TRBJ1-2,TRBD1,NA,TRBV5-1,CASSLGQGGDGYTF,TGCGCCAGCAGCCTGGGACAGGGTGGCGATGGCTACACCTTC